This T cell receptor beta chain was sequenced for a study of Ad26.COV2.S vaccination and SARS-CoV-2 variants. Study as a whole: Intramuscular Ad26.COV2.S at 5x10^10 or 1x10^11 viral particles. The study, taken as a whole, reports: Placebo recipients showed lower spike-specific TCR breadth than vaccinees.

Germline CDR1 MNHEY, CDR2 SMNVEV (reference sequence). The CDR3 loop spans 14 amino acids. Only in-frame clones appear in the TCRdb table, and some are missing; sequencing was by immunoSEQ multiplex PCR. Found here are some 520,000 clones, around nine tenths of them singletons; the top ten hold around 13%. Treatment meaning: around 19 received Ad26.COV2.S at low or high dose, single or two shots; several received placebo; per-sample allocation not given. Sampling happened 63 days after the first vaccine or placebo injection. Points on this clone: No antigen is known for it. A read error may account for a junction end that differs from germline.

The sample consisted of peripheral blood, taken in a trial of Ad26.COV2.S vaccine versus placebo. This receptor was obtained from a person between 18 and 65 years old who received the Ad26.COV2.S COVID-19 vaccine or a placebo. The V and J genes are TRBV27 and TRBJ1-2, with a weak D call TRBD1 (6 bases). The CDR3 coding sequence is TGTGCCAGCAGTTTAGGGGAACAGGGTTATGACTACACCTTC. Translating gives CASSLGEQGYDYTF.